Each of the 10 T cell receptor beta chains below was sequenced from the same sample in a study of control samples from healthy donors and cancer patients. TCRdb's copy holds only in-frame clones and misses some; the assay was immunoSEQ multiplex PCR. This sample yields approximately 70,000 clones, of which more than 85% are seen a single time; over 3.5% belongs to the top ten. Sequences were obtained from blood. The receptors were gathered from a woman aged 45-60 years in good health.

Only one count was recorded for this clone. The chain joins TRBV7-3 to TRBJ1-2; possibly TRBD1 for D (5 bases). This CDR3 comprises 17 residues. Trimming cost V 2 bases and J 6 bases, with 22 bases left between them. Germline V CDR1 and CDR2: SGHTA, FQGTGA. CDR3: CASSLDASTGERDGYTF. CDR3 sequence (DNA): TGTGCCAGCAGCTTAGACGCATCTACGGGGGAGCGGGATGGCTACACCTTC.

This clone was seen once. The J gene is TRBJ1-2, the V gene TRBV6-5; 7 bases map to TRBD1. Trimming at V came to 7 bases and at J to 8 bases, leaving 7 bases not matched to a gene. Germline assignment: CDR1 MNHEY and CDR2 SVGAGI. The CDR3 sequence is 12 residues long. CDR3 in DNA: TGTGCCAGCACCGGGGACAGTTGGGGCTACACCTTC. It codes for CASTGDSWGYTF.

This chain links TRBV11-1 with TRBJ2-1, with 10 bases matching TRBD2. CDR1 and CDR2 from the germline V gene are SGHAT and FQDESV (reference sequence). The CDR3 has 15 residues. With V trimmed by 3 bases and J by 5 bases, 4 bases remained unmatched. The CDR3 protein is CASSFGLAEHNEQFF. The DNA of the CDR3 is TGTGCCAGCAGCTTCGGACTAGCGGAACACAATGAGCAGTTCTTC.

The chain carries TRBV2 and TRBJ2-3; D ambiguous. V was clipped by 8 bases and J by 2 bases, with 11 bases between them. CDR1 and CDR2 from the germline V gene are SNHLY and FYNNEI. The CDR3 is made up of 13 amino acids. The CDR3 DNA is TGTGCCAGCCAAAACACTTACACAGATACGCAGTATTTT. As protein: CASQNTYTDTQYF.

This chain uses TRBV4-1 with TRBJ1-1; D call uncertain. V was pared by 0 bases and J by 7 bases, with 9 bases between. The length of the CDR3 is 13 residues. Germline V gene data show CDR1 as MGHRA and CDR2 as YSYEKL. The CDR3 sequence is CASSQDQASEAFF. As DNA, the CDR3 is TGCGCCAGCAGCCAAGATCAGGCCAGTGAAGCTTTCTTT.

This clone was counted once. This chain connects TRBV6-5 to TRBJ2-5; D perhaps matches TRBD2 (5 bases). The CDR3 has 13 residues. Germline loops: CDR1 MNHEY, CDR2 SVGAGI. Trimming removed 6 bases at V and 2 bases at J, with 10 bases between. The CDR3, as DNA: TGTGCCAGCAGCCCGGACTCGCAAGAGACCCAGTACTTC. This codes for CASSPDSQETQYF.

The chain couples TRBV6-5 to TRBJ1-1; 9 bases are a match to TRBD1. This CDR3 contains 13 residues. Germline lookup yields CDR1 MNHEY and CDR2 SVGAGI. The V gene end was trimmed by 6 bases and the J gene end by 6 bases; junction bases not matched to a gene: 5. Here the CDR3 DNA reads TGTGCCAGCAGGGGACAGGGTTTCGCTGAAGCTTTCTTT. Its protein is CASRGQGFAEAFF.

This chain uses TRBV15 with TRBJ2-7; 8 nucleotides line up with TRBD1. The V and J ends lost 1 base and 4 bases, in that order; junction bases with no gene match: 3. Germline V gene data show CDR1 as LNHNV and CDR2 as YYDKDF (reference sequence). The CDR3 extends over 14 amino acids. DNA of the CDR3: TGTGCCACCAGCAGAGGCAGGGGGCGGTACGAGCAGTACTTC. This encodes CATSRGRGRYEQYF.

The chain couples TRBV2 to TRBJ1-5; no clear D. Trimming removed 3 bases from V and 1 base from J, with 4 bases in between. The CDR3 covers 13 residues. Germline V gives CDR1 SNHLY, CDR2 FYNNEI. CDR3 coding DNA: TGTGCCAGCAGTGAGGGAAGCAATCAGCCCCAGCATTTT. Its translation is CASSEGSNQPQHF.

This sequence joins TRBV5-8 and TRBJ2-2, with 7 bases aligning to TRBD1. The CDR3 is 17 residues long. The trim removed 4 bases at V and 3 bases at J, leaving 12 bases unmatched. Germline CDR1 SGHTS, CDR2 YDEGEE. CDR3 bases: TGTGCCAGCAGCCGTACAGGGGCATCTGTCTACACCGGGGAGCTGTTTTTT. Translation: CASSRTGASVYTGELFF.